These 3 T cell receptor beta chains originate from one sample sequenced in a study of T cell responses to AZD1222 COVID-19 vaccine. The data were produced by immunoSEQ multiplex PCR, yet TCRdb's version contains in-frame clones alone and is incomplete. The sample includes under 200,000 clones, over 80% of them seen just once. Sequencing used peripheral blood, obtained on day 0 of AZD1222 vaccination. These receptors all come from an adult in good health.

This clone came up a few times. J is TRBJ2-1 and V is TRBV21-1; the table's D call, TRBD2, was not checked against the DNA. TRBV21-1 is recorded as a pseudogene. The CDR3 sequence is 17 residues long. CDR3 sequence reads: CASSKRRGASSYNEQFF. CDR3 in DNA: TGTGCCAGCAGCAAAAGGCGGGGGGCGAGCTCCTACAATGAGCAGTTCTTC.

This chain joins TRBV3-1 (or the pseudogene TRBV3-2) and TRBJ2-3; possibly TRBD1 or TRBD2 for D (5 bases each). The V end was cut by 0 bases, the J end by 0 bases, with 10 bases between. Germline CDR1 is LGHDT and CDR2 is YNNKEL (reference sequence). The CDR3 covers 16 residues. The CDR3 is CASSQEGDASTDTQYF. The CDR3 DNA reads TGTGCCAGCAGCCAAGAAGGGGACGCGAGCACAGATACGCAGTATTTT.

This clone was counted a single time. This rearrangement joins TRBV5-1 to TRBJ2-5; 10 bases fit TRBD2. After removal of 0 bases from V and 5 bases from J, the junction contained 10 bases not matched to a gene. This CDR3 spans 17 amino acids. The V gene's germline CDR1 is SGHRS and CDR2 YFSETQ. This CDR3 reads CASSLGTSGGSRETQYF. In DNA form, the CDR3 reads TGCGCCAGCAGCTTGGGGACTAGCGGAGGGTCCCGGGAGACCCAGTACTTC.